This T cell receptor beta chain is from a study of control samples from healthy donors and cancer patients. The table came from immunoSEQ multiplex PCR; TCRdb's copy has only in-frame clones and leaves some out. The sample lists about 150,000 clones; around 96% were seen once. There are 16 residues in the CDR3. Trimming shortened V by 4 bases and J by 9 bases, and 22 bases separated the two germline ends. CDR1 MDHEN and CDR2 SYDVKM come from the germline V gene. The sample was blood. This receptor was taken from a man in his forties in good health. The chain employs TRBV28 and TRBJ1-5; maybe TRBD1 (5 bases). CDR3 protein: CASSSPLGSDQGPQHF. The CDR3 DNA reads as TGTGCCAGCAGTTCCCCCCTGGGGTCGGACCAGGGGCCCCAGCATTTT.